This T cell receptor (beta chain) was recorded in a study of T cells in tuberculosis. Profiling relied on immunoSEQ multiplex PCR, and the TCRdb table lists in-frame clones only, not all of them. The data show roughly 33,000 clones, with 91% seen just once and about 2.2% held by the top ten. Germline V gene data show CDR1 as SGHTA and CDR2 as FQGNSA. V lost 5 bases and J lost 2; bases outside the gene matches: 12. The CDR3 length is 18 residues. This clone was detected only once. This chain connects TRBV7-2 to TRBJ2-3; 11 bases match TRBD1. The source is a donor aged 10 to 29 with latent tuberculosis or without tuberculosis infection. The sample was PBMCs. The CDR3 reads CASSGRTGTGGYTDTQYF. As DNA, the CDR3 is TGTGCCAGCAGCGGACGGACGGGGACAGGGGGTTACACAGATACGCAGTATTTT. The full variable domain, in which reference TRBV7-2 and TRBJ2-3 provide the parts outside the CDR3, is GAGVSQSPSNKVTEKGKDVELRCDPISGHTALYWYRQSLGQGLEFLIYFQGNSAPDKSGLPSDRFSAERTGGSVSTLTIQRTQQEDSAVYLCASSGRTGTGGYTDTQYFGPGTRLTVL.